Following are 27 T cell receptor beta chains from one sample sequenced in a study of blood T cell repertoires in COVID-19 (TCRdb year 2020). Library preparation was by the immunoSEQ multiplex PCR assay. TCRdb took this table from immuneACCESS and kept in-frame rearrangements with V and J called. Such tables lack part of the clones; where checked against another copy, unresolved V genes explain under half of the gap, and the rest is unexplained. This sample has about 260,000 clones in its table, and about 89% of those were observed once. About 1.6% of the sample is taken by the ten largest. Sequencing input: peripheral blood. These receptors were obtained from a woman aged 40 to 50 who had recovered from COVID-19.

The rearrangement uses TRBV15 and TRBJ2-3, with 8 nucleotides matching TRBD1. The CDR3 length is 18 residues. Trimming at V came to 1 base and at J to 1 base, leaving 10 bases not matched to a gene. In germline, CDR1 is LNHNV, CDR2 YYDKDF (reference sequence). CDR3 sequence: CATSRAAGGGGGTDTQYF. DNA of the CDR3: TGTGCCACCAGCAGAGCTGCAGGGGGCGGCGGTGGCACAGATACGCAGTATTTT.

The chain combines TRBV5-1 with TRBJ1-2; D uncertain. The CDR3 loop spans 17 amino acids. Per the germline V gene, CDR1 is SGHRS and CDR2 is YFSETQ. The V and J ends lost 2 bases and 8 bases respectively, with 25 bases between them. In DNA form, the CDR3 reads TGCGCCAGCAGCTTTAACAGCCCCCTCGACGGCCTCGGCGGCTACACCTTC. Translation: CASSFNSPLDGLGGYTF. Full variable domain (outside the CDR3, taken from reference TRBV5-1 and TRBJ1-2): KAGVTQTPRYLIKTRGQQVTLSCSPISGHRSVSWYQQTPGQGLQFLFEYFSETQRNKGNFPGRFSGRQFSNSRSEMNVSTLELGDSALYLCASSFNSPLDGLGGYTFGSGTRLTVV.

The V and J genes are TRBV19 and TRBJ1-2, with D perhaps TRBD1 (6 bases). The germline CDR1 and CDR2 sequences are LNHDA and SQIVND (reference sequence). The CDR3 extends over 15 amino acids. Trimming took off 5 bases at V and 8 bases at J, with 21 bases between the two ends. The CDR3 DNA reads TGTGCCAGTAGTTTTCAAGGGGCAGGGGATGTGGGCTACACCTTC. This codes for CASSFQGAGDVGYTF.

The J gene is TRBJ1-1, the V gene TRBV5-1; TRBD1 matches 7 bases. Germline lookup yields CDR1 SGHRS and CDR2 YFSETQ. There are 14 residues in the CDR3. Trimming removed 0 bases from V and 8 bases from J; junction bases left unmatched: 7. The DNA of the CDR3 is TGCGCCAGCAGCTTGGCGGTGGGACAGCTCGAAGCTTTCTTT. Amino acid sequence: CASSLAVGQLEAFF.

For the CDR3, the DNA is TGTGCCAGCAGCCGGGTGGACAGGGGGCTAGTGAACACTGAAGCTTTCTTT. It is translated as CASSRVDRGLVNTEAFF. The chain uses TRBV3-1 (or the pseudogene TRBV3-2) and TRBJ1-1; 11 bases agree with TRBD1. J lost 0 bases, V lost 4 bases, and 7 bases had no gene match. CDR3 length: 17 residues. CDR1 and CDR2 from the germline V gene are LGHDT and YNNKEL (reference sequence).

The sample holds one count of this clone. The chain uses TRBV6-5 and TRBJ1-2; a possible D gene is TRBD1 (5 bases). The CDR3 spans 15 residues. Deletions cut 6 bases from V and 8 bases from J, with 22 bases between. Germline values: CDR1 MNHEY, CDR2 SVGAGI. CDR3 sequence: CASSSGLAPFWGYTF. The CDR3 DNA sequence: TGTGCCAGCAGCTCGGGACTCGCACCCTTCTGGGGCTACACCTTC.

V usage is TRBV12-3 or TRBV12-4 and J usage is TRBJ1-2; 8 nucleotides match TRBD1. V dropped 7 bases and J dropped 4; count of bases not matched to a gene: 2. This CDR3 contains 12 residues. The DNA for the CDR3 is TGTGCCAGCACAGACAGGGGCTATGGCTACACCTTC. Its protein is CASTDRGYGYTF.

A few counts support this clone. The rearrangement links TRBV19 to TRBJ2-7, with 9 bases lining up with TRBD1. The CDR3 has 14 amino acids. Trimming removed 5 bases from V and 6 bases from J; junction bases left unmatched: 8. Germline V lookup: CDR1 LNHDA, CDR2 SQIVND (reference sequence). The CDR3, as DNA: TGTGCCAGTAGTCTCCGGGACAGGGACAGCGAGCAGTACTTC. Translated, it gives CASSLRDRDSEQYF.

The V call is TRBV9, the J call TRBJ2-5; 7 positions match TRBD2. CDR1 and CDR2 from the germline V gene are SGDLS and YYNGEE. The J segment lost 5 bases and the V segment lost 3 bases, leaving 4 bases of the junction unmatched. This CDR3 region has 13 residues. The CDR3 spells CASSAGGWETQYF. CDR3 bases: TGTGCCAGCAGCGCGGGGGGATGGGAGACCCAGTACTTC. The variable domain in full, completed from reference TRBV9 and TRBJ2-5, reads DSGVTQTPKHLITATGQRVTLRCSPRSGDLSVYWYQQSLDQGLQFLIQYYNGEERAKGNILERFSAQQFPDLHSELNLSSLELGDSALYFCASSAGGWETQYFGPGTRLLVL.

CDR3 in DNA: TGTGCCTGGAGTGTACAGGGTGCATATGAGCAGTTCTTC. Residues: CAWSVQGAYEQFF. The chain recombines TRBV30 with TRBJ2-1, with D tentatively TRBD1 (6 bases). V was cut by 0 bases and J by 8 bases, with 11 bases left in between. The CDR3 consists of 13 residues. The V gene's germline CDR1 is GTSNPN and CDR2 SVGIG (reference sequence).

The chain carries TRBV19 and TRBJ1-2; D not resolved. Germline V gene lookup returns CDR1 LNHDA and CDR2 SQIVND (reference sequence). The CDR3 contains 12 residues. The germline V and J ends were trimmed by 4 bases and 8 bases, with 11 bases remaining between them. CDR3 coding DNA: TGTGCCAGTAGTAGGACGGACTTCGGCTACACCTTC. This gives the protein CASSRTDFGYTF.

V is TRBV10-3 and J is TRBJ2-5, with TRBD1 as a possible D gene (6 bases). The germline CDR1 and CDR2 sequences are ENHRY and SYGVKD. CDR3 length equals 16 residues. V dropped 10 bases and J dropped 0 bases, with 21 bases sitting between them. CDR3 sequence (DNA): TGTGCCACCAGCGCTACTATAAGGGGGTACCAAGAGACCCAGTACTTC. Translation: CATSATIRGYQETQYF.

The rearrangement uses TRBV19 and TRBJ2-1, with 7 nucleotides matching TRBD2. Trimming cost V 10 bases and J 4 bases; bases outside gene matches: 7. Looked up from germline, CDR1 is LNHDA and CDR2 is SQIVND (reference sequence). The length of the CDR3 is 13 residues. CDR3 residues: CATRGRGYNEQFF. The CDR3 bases are TGTGCCACCCGGGGGAGGGGATACAATGAGCAGTTCTTC.

This chain joins TRBV28 and TRBJ2-3; D is perhaps TRBD1 (6 bases). The CDR3 spans 14 residues. V was clipped by 5 bases and J by 6 bases, with 15 bases between them. Germline V gene lookup returns CDR1 MDHEN and CDR2 SYDVKM. Here the CDR3 DNA reads TGTGCCAGCAGTCCCTCCACAGGGATGGATACGCAGTATTTT. Translation gives CASSPSTGMDTQYF.

The rearrangement uses TRBV5-6 and TRBJ2-1; possible D gene TRBD2, 6 bases. This CDR3 contains 16 residues. The germline V gene has CDR1 SGHDT and CDR2 YYEEEE. V dropped 0 bases and J dropped 0 bases, with 10 bases sitting between them. The CDR3 DNA sequence: TGTGCCAGCAGCTTGGGGCTAGCGCCCTCCTACAATGAGCAGTTCTTC. It yields the protein CASSLGLAPSYNEQFF.

The rearrangement links TRBV6-2 or TRBV6-3 to TRBJ1-5; D not resolved. Trimming stripped 2 bases from V and 4 bases from J, with 6 bases between. Germline loops: CDR1 MNHEY, CDR2 SVGEGT. This CDR3 has 13 residues. Here the CDR3 reads CASSYLTNQPQHF. CDR3 nucleotides: TGTGCCAGCAGTTACCTAACGAATCAGCCCCAGCATTTT.

CDR3 protein: CASSQQWSAAAYEQYF. The CDR3 nucleotides are TGTGCCAGCAGCCAACAGTGGTCAGCGGCCGCCTACGAGCAGTACTTC. The chain uses TRBV4-2 and TRBJ2-7; possible D gene TRBD2, 5 bases. Per the germline V gene, CDR1 is LGHNA and CDR2 is YNFKEQ. V was trimmed by 2 bases and J by 2 bases, leaving 16 bases between them. This CDR3 is built from 16 residues.

The chain has TRBV5-4 and TRBJ1-6; a weak D match, TRBD1 (5 bases). The CDR3 totals 14 residues. V was pared by 1 base and J by 5 bases, with 7 bases between. Germline-derived CDR1 and CDR2 are SGHNT and YYREEE (reference sequence). CDR3 in DNA: TGTGCCAGCAGCTTGCCAGGGAATAATTCACCCCTCCACTTT. This gives the protein CASSLPGNNSPLHF.

The rearrangement links TRBV11-2 to TRBJ1-2, with D possibly matching TRBD1 (5 bases). This CDR3 contains 17 residues. Trimming left V 5 bases short and J 4 bases short, with 23 bases between. Germline CDR1 is SGHAT and CDR2 is FQNNGV. The CDR3, as DNA: TGTGCCAGCAGCCCACCCAGCGGGCCAGGGTGGATCTATGGCTACACCTTC. Translating gives CASSPPSGPGWIYGYTF.

This clone was seen many times. The gene calls are TRBV6-2 or TRBV6-3 and TRBJ1-2, with 7 bases aligning to TRBD1. This CDR3 comprises 13 residues. The ends lost 5 bases at V and 4 bases at J; junction bases unmatched: 4. Germline V gene data show CDR1 as MNHEY and CDR2 as SVGEGT. The CDR3: CASSPDRSYGYTF. DNA for the CDR3: TGTGCCAGCAGTCCGGACAGGAGCTATGGCTACACCTTC.

V is TRBV7-7 and J is TRBJ2-3, with 9 nucleotides matching TRBD2. This CDR3 region has 14 residues. Germline V gene sequence: CDR1 SSHAT, CDR2 FNYEAQ (reference sequence). J was trimmed by 6 bases and V by 9 bases; bases with no gene match: 10. CDR3 in DNA: TGTGCCAGTCAACCGGGACTAGCAAGTGATACGCAGTATTTT. Its translation: CASQPGLASDTQYF.

This clone was picked up one time. This chain links TRBV19 with TRBJ2-3; D gene uncertain. The V and J ends lost 5 bases and 0 bases respectively, with 9 bases between them. The CDR3 extends over 14 amino acids. Germline lookup yields CDR1 LNHDA and CDR2 SQIVND (reference sequence). The CDR3 coding sequence is TGTGCCAGTAGTGCCACCACTAGCACAGATACGCAGTATTTT. It codes for CASSATTSTDTQYF.

CDR3: CATATEIKGAFF. For the CDR3, the DNA is TGTGCCACGGCGACAGAAATAAAAGGAGCTTTCTTT. The chain recombines TRBV24-1 with TRBJ1-1; possible D gene TRBD1, 5 bases. The CDR3 is made up of 12 amino acids. The V end lost 10 bases, the J end lost 10 bases, and 18 bases lay between the germline ends. The V gene's germline CDR1 is KGHDR and CDR2 SFDVKD.

The chain has TRBV5-4 and TRBJ1-1; 7 bases agree with TRBD1. The ends lost 0 bases at V and 8 bases at J; junction bases unmatched: 4. The CDR3 runs 13 residues. Germline values: CDR1 SGHNT, CDR2 YYREEE (reference sequence). In DNA, the CDR3 is TGTGCCAGCAGCTTGGCTGGGACAGCCGAAGCTTTCTTT. Amino acids: CASSLAGTAEAFF.

The V gene is TRBV27, the J gene TRBJ1-5, with TRBD1 identical over 10 bases. Germline CDR1 MNHEY, CDR2 SMNVEV (reference sequence). Trimming removed 1 base from V and 5 bases from J; junction bases left unmatched: 8. This CDR3 comprises 17 residues. The CDR3 loop reads CASSLYPPGQGYQPQHF. The DNA of the CDR3 is TGTGCCAGCAGTTTATACCCACCGGGACAGGGGTATCAGCCCCAGCATTTT.

This clone was counted a few times. The chain is built from TRBV2 and TRBJ1-3; no clear D. The CDR3 covers 14 residues. The germline V gene encodes CDR1 SNHLY and CDR2 FYNNEI. The germline V and J ends were trimmed by 2 bases and 4 bases, with 9 bases remaining between them. This chain's CDR3 is CASSEREPGNTIYF. CDR3 nucleotides: TGTGCCAGCAGTGAACGGGAGCCCGGAAACACCATATATTTT. Full variable domain (missing parts from reference TRBV2 and TRBJ1-3): EPEVTQTPSHQVTQMGQEVILRCVPISNHLYFYWYRQILGQKVEFLVSFYNNEISEKSEIFDDQFSVERPDGSNFTLKIRSTKLEDSAMYFCASSEREPGNTIYFGEGSWLTVV.

The chain combines TRBV5-1 with TRBJ1-2; perhaps TRBD1 as D (6 bases). The CDR3 extends over 15 amino acids. Trimming removed 0 bases at V and 5 bases at J, with 14 bases between. Germline loops: CDR1 SGHRS, CDR2 YFSETQ. The CDR3 nucleotides are TGCGCCAGCAGCTTGGCCGACAGGTCTACTTATGGCTACACCTTC. It translates to CASSLADRSTYGYTF.